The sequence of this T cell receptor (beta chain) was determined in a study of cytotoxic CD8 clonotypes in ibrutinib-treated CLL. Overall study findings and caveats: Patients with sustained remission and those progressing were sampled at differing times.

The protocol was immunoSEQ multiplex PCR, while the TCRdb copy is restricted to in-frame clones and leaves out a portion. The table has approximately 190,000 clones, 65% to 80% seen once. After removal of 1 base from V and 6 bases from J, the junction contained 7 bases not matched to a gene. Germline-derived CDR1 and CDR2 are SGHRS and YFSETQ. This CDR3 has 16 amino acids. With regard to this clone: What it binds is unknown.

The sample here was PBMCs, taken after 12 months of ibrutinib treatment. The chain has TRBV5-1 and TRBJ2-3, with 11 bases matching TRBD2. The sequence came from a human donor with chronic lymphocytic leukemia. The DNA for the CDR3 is TGCGCCAGCAGCTTGACGGCTAGCGGGAGGAGGGATACGCAGTATTTT. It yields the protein CASSLTASGRRDTQYF.